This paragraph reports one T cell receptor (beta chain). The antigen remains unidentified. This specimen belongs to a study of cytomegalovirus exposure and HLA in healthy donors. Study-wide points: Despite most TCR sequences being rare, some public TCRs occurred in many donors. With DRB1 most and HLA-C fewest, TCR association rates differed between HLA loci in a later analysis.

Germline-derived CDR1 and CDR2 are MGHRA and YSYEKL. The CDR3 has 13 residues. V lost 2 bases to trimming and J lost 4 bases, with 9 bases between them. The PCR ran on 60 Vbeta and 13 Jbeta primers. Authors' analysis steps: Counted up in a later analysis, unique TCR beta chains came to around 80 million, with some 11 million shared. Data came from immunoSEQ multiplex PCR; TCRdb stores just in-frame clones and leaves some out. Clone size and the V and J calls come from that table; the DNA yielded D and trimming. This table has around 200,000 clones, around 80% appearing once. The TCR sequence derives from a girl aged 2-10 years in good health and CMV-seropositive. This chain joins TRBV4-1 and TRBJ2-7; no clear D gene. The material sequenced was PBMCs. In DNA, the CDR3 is TGCGCCAGCAGCCAACTGAGCGCTTACGAGCAGTACTTC. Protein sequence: CASSQLSAYEQYF.